The entry below gives a single T cell receptor beta chain sequence along with its context. What it recognizes is unknown. The sample belongs to a study of OX40 agonist ivuxolimab in advanced cancers. Regarding the study as a whole: CD4+ and CD8+ blood T cells expanded clonally by week 6 at 0.1 to 3.0 mg/kg. CD8+ T cells averaged more expanded clones than CD4+.

Per the germline V gene, CDR1 is WNHNN and CDR2 is SYGVQD (reference sequence). This CDR3 comprises 15 residues. Method: immunoSEQ multiplex PCR; TCRdb's copy keeps in-frame clones and lacks some. The sample shows nearly 60,000 clones, over 70% of them seen only once. The J gene is TRBJ2-5, the V gene TRBV10-1; 10 nucleotides line up with TRBD2. The J call is uncertain, as TRBJ2-7 better fits the DNA end. Sequenced here: CD4+ or CD8+ T cells sorted from blood, sampled in a trial of the OX40 agonist ivuxolimab. The sequence was collected from an adult with an advanced solid tumor such as melanoma, head and neck, liver or kidney cancer. The CDR3 DNA is TGCGCCAGCAGTGAGTCGGCTAGCGGGAGATACGAGCAGTACTTC. Encoded protein: CASSESASGRYEQYF.